This entry lists 17 T cell receptor beta chains sequenced from one sample in a study of T cells in Graves' hyperthyroidism and ophthalmopathy. Amplification yielded TCR beta CDR3 regions, with RNA transcripts as the source. Using the HTBI primer set, a first-round RT-PCR was run on the TCR CDR3. TCRdb processed the multiplex PCR reads anew with MiXCR; each CDR3 protein has one entry. The sample lists about 530,000 distinct CDR3 sequences; roughly 18% were seen once. Input material: blood. The receptors were sampled from a woman aged 18-29 years with Graves' ophthalmopathy.

This clonotype was seen at least ten times. The chain couples TRBV11-2 to TRBJ2-5; maybe TRBD1 (6 bases). Looked up from germline, CDR1 is SGHAT and CDR2 is FQNNGV. Trimming shortened V by 7 bases and J by 5 bases, and 11 bases separated the two germline ends. The CDR3 length is 12 residues. The CDR3, as DNA: TGTGCCAGCACCAACGACAGGGAGACCCAGTACTTC. Residues: CASTNDRETQYF.

The J gene is TRBJ1-2, the V gene TRBV15, with a tentative D call TRBD1 (6 bases). Germline assignment: CDR1 LNHNV and CDR2 YYDKDF (reference sequence). The CDR3 runs to 15 residues. Trimming shortened V by 1 base and J by 0 bases, and 9 bases separated the two germline ends. CDR3 region: CATSRGGGPNYGYTF. The CDR3 bases are TGTGCCACCAGCAGAGGTGGGGGCCCTAACTATGGCTACACCTTC.

In its sample, this clonotype was seen a few times. This chain links TRBV5-4 with TRBJ2-7; 9 bases line up with TRBD1. The CDR3 length is 14 residues. Germline CDR1 and CDR2: SGHNT and YYREEE (reference sequence). J lost 5 bases, V lost 3 bases, and 6 bases had no gene match. Here the CDR3 DNA reads TGTGCCAGCAGCTCCGGGACAGGGCCCAACGAGCAGTACTTC. Its protein product is CASSSGTGPNEQYF.

This clonotype was seen many times. The CDR3 protein is CSAPGQGVSEQYF. The CDR3 DNA reads as TGCAGTGCGCCGGGACAGGGGGTCAGCGAGCAGTACTTC. The chain recombines TRBV20-1 with TRBJ2-7, with TRBD1 identical over 11 bases. CDR1 and CDR2 from the germline V gene are DFQATT and SNEGSKA (reference sequence). J was trimmed by 6 bases and V by 6 bases; bases with no gene match: 7. This CDR3 is built from 13 residues.

This clonotype was seen repeatedly, ten times or more. V gene TRBV30 combines with J gene TRBJ1-5; weak D call: TRBD1 (5 bases). The CDR3 is 15 residues long. The V and J ends lost 3 bases and 3 bases respectively, with 15 bases between them. Germline lookup yields CDR1 GTSNPN and CDR2 SVGIG (reference sequence). CDR3 nucleotides: TGTGCCTGGAGCGAATTGGCAGGGAACAATCAGCCCCAGCATTTT. It specifies CAWSELAGNNQPQHF.

The chain links TRBV20-1 to TRBJ2-3, with 16 bases aligning to TRBD2. V trimming: 4 bases; J trimming: 2 bases; junction bases outside the gene matches: 9. CDR3 length: 18 amino acids. The germline V gene has CDR1 DFQATT and CDR2 SNEGSKA (reference sequence). CDR3 loop: CSAIWPGTSGGDTDTQYF. DNA of the CDR3: TGCAGTGCTATATGGCCCGGGACTAGCGGGGGGGACACAGATACGCAGTATTTT.

This clonotype was seen a handful of times. This rearrangement joins TRBV6-1 to TRBJ2-1, with a tentative D call TRBD2 (5 bases). Looked up from germline, CDR1 is MNHNS and CDR2 is SASEGT. The CDR3 extends over 14 amino acids. The ends were cut back, 6 bases at V and 0 bases at J, with 9 bases in the middle. In DNA, the CDR3 is TGTGCCAGCAGCCGCGAGGGCTCCTACAATGAGCAGTTCTTC. It translates to CASSREGSYNEQFF.

This clonotype has a handful of counts. The chain carries TRBV20-1 and TRBJ1-2; D uncertain. In germline, CDR1 is DFQATT, CDR2 SNEGSKA (reference sequence). Trimming pared 3 bases from V and 2 bases from J, leaving 7 bases between. This CDR3 comprises 12 residues. The DNA of the CDR3 is TGCAGTGCTAGGAGGGCGAACTATGGCTACACCTTC. Protein product: CSARRANYGYTF.

This clonotype showed up many times. CDR3 region: CSANTQYF. The CDR3 DNA reads as TGCAGTGCAAATACGCAGTATTTT. The chain couples TRBV20-1 to TRBJ2-3; D uncertain. V was shortened by 6 bases and J by 7 bases, with 2 bases between the two germline ends. This CDR3 spans 8 amino acids. The germline gives CDR1 DFQATT, CDR2 SNEGSKA (reference sequence).

This clonotype showed up just a few times. The chain has TRBV6-1 and TRBJ1-1; TRBD1 aligns across 7 bases. The CDR3 loop spans 16 amino acids. Looked up from germline, CDR1 is MNHNS and CDR2 is SASEGT. Losses at the gene ends were 6 bases for V and 3 bases for J; bases not matched to a gene: 13. CDR3 DNA: TGTGCCAGCAGCCAGACGACAGGGTGGGCGGACACTGAAGCTTTCTTT. Translation: CASSQTTGWADTEAFF.

This clonotype appeared many times. CDR3 coding DNA: TGTGCCAGCAGTGAGGGGGACACAGATACGCAGTATTTT. Its translation: CASSEGDTDTQYF. The chain employs TRBV2 and TRBJ2-3; D possibly matches TRBD1 or TRBD2 (5 bases each). Germline CDR1 reads SNHLY; CDR2 reads FYNNEI. The CDR3 length is 13 residues. V was clipped by 3 bases and J by 2 bases, with 6 bases between them. Together with reference TRBV2 and TRBJ2-3, the CDR3 gives the full variable domain: EPEVTQTPSHQVTQMGQEVILRCVPISNHLYFYWYRQILGQKVEFLVSFYNNEISEKSEIFDDQFSVERPDGSNFTLKIRSTKLEDSAMYFCASSEGDTDTQYFGPGTRLTVL.

V usage is TRBV6-1 and J usage is TRBJ2-5, with 8 bases identical to TRBD2. The CDR3 is 18 amino acids. Unmatched junction bases numbered 16, after V lost 5 bases and J lost 2 bases. The V gene's germline CDR1 is MNHNS and CDR2 SASEGT. As DNA, the CDR3 is TGTGCCAGCAGTCGATCAATTAGTAGCGGGAATGGTCAAGAGACCCAGTACTTC. Amino acids: CASSRSISSGNGQETQYF.

This clonotype was seen ten or more times. The chain couples TRBV11-2 to TRBJ1-1, with D hard to call. This CDR3 is built from 12 residues. Germline V gene lookup returns CDR1 SGHAT and CDR2 FQNNGV. Trimming left V 1 base short and J 10 bases short, with 10 bases between. CDR3 nucleotide sequence: TGTGCCAGCAGCTTAGGTTGGGGTGGAGCTTTCTTT. Amino acids: CASSLGWGGAFF.

This clonotype has at least ten counts. The chain employs TRBV12-3 or TRBV12-4 and TRBJ1-1; a weak D match, TRBD1 (5 bases). V was trimmed by 2 bases and J by 5 bases, leaving 24 bases between them. This CDR3 region has 18 residues. CDR3 loop: CASSLPPPGYRGGTEAFF. The CDR3 nucleotides read TGTGCCAGCAGTTTACCCCCCCCCGGCTATCGGGGGGGTACTGAAGCTTTCTTT.

This clonotype has a handful of counts. V is TRBV20-1 and J is TRBJ1-1; D not resolved. The V end was cut by 2 bases, the J end by 3 bases, with 7 bases between. This CDR3 is 12 amino acids long. Per the germline V gene, CDR1 is DFQATT and CDR2 is SNEGSKA (reference sequence). CDR3 region: CSARQAHTEAFF. In nucleotides, the CDR3 is TGCAGTGCTAGACAGGCCCACACTGAAGCTTTCTTT.

Ten or more counts support this clonotype. The chain carries TRBV28 and TRBJ2-7; no reliable D call. V lost 4 bases to trimming and J lost 2 bases, with 6 bases between them. Germline assignment: CDR1 MDHEN and CDR2 SYDVKM. The CDR3 has 12 residues. Written as DNA, the CDR3 is TGTGCCAGCAGTTATTTCGCCTACGAGCAGTACTTC. Its protein product is CASSYFAYEQYF. The full variable domain, rest sourced from reference TRBV28 and TRBJ2-7, is DVKVTQSSRYLVKRTGEKVFLECVQDMDHENMFWYRQDPGLGLRLIYFSYDVKMKEKGDIPEGYSVSREKKERFSLILESASTNQTSMYLCASSYFAYEQYFGPGTRLTVT.

A few counts support this clonotype. This chain links TRBV14 with TRBJ2-7; D uncertain. V was pared by 2 bases and J by 3 bases, with 11 bases between. The CDR3 runs to 14 residues. The V gene's germline CDR1 is SGHDN and CDR2 FVKESK. The CDR3 region is CASSQSRYSYEQYF. The CDR3 DNA reads as TGTGCCAGCAGCCAATCACGCTACAGCTACGAGCAGTACTTC.